These 20 T cell receptor beta chains share one sample of origin, sequenced in a study of a mutant IDH1 vaccine in newly diagnosed glioma. The antigens of these receptors remain unknown. Measured with immunoSEQ multiplex PCR; TCRdb has only the in-frame clones, and not every one. The repertoire holds tens of thousands of clones, with roughly four fifths as singletons. Regarding time point: week 47, end of study. Vaccine doses each comprised 300 ug of mutant IDH1 20-mer peptide, with topical imiquimod. The material sequenced was PBMCs, taken from a glioma patient whose treatment included an IDH1 peptide vaccine. These receptors all come from a man aged 40-49 years with glioma.

The chain couples TRBV11-2 to TRBJ2-2, with D uncertain. V was shortened by 4 bases and J by 1 base, with 7 bases between the two germline ends. In germline, CDR1 is SGHAT, CDR2 FQNNGV. The CDR3 is 14 residues long. The DNA for the CDR3 is TGTGCCAGCAGCTGGAAGGGGAACACCGGGGAGCTGTTTTTT. Its protein is CASSWKGNTGELFF.

V and J are TRBV2 and TRBJ2-3; TRBD2 agrees at 15 bases. Per germline, CDR1 SNHLY and CDR2 FYNNEI. V trimming: 6 bases; J trimming: 6 bases; junction bases outside the gene matches: 13. The CDR3 loop spans 18 amino acids. CDR3 loop: CASSEPGLAGGKGDTQYF. DNA of the CDR3: TGTGCCAGCAGCGAGCCGGGACTAGCGGGAGGAAAGGGGGATACGCAGTATTTT. The full variable domain, completed using reference TRBV2 and TRBJ2-3, is EPEVTQTPSHQVTQMGQEVILRCVPISNHLYFYWYRQILGQKVEFLVSFYNNEISEKSEIFDDQFSVERPDGSNFTLKIRSTKLEDSAMYFCASSEPGLAGGKGDTQYFGPGTRLTVL.

The genes are TRBV6-5 and TRBJ2-7, with 11 bases aligning to TRBD2. This CDR3 is built from 15 residues. J lost 3 bases, V lost 6 bases, and 7 bases had no gene match. Germline lookup yields CDR1 MNHEY and CDR2 SVGAGI. The CDR3 spells CASRHRLAGFYEQYF. The CDR3 DNA is TGTGCCAGCAGGCACCGACTAGCGGGGTTCTACGAGCAGTACTTC.

This chain connects TRBV7-2 to TRBJ1-3, with 7 bases that match TRBD1. The CDR3 is made up of 15 amino acids. V lost 0 bases and J lost 4; bases outside the gene matches: 3. Germline lookup yields CDR1 SGHTA and CDR2 FQGNSA. The CDR3 DNA is TGTGCCAGCAGCTTAGCGCAACAGGGGGGAAACACCATATATTTT. Translating it yields CASSLAQQGGNTIYF.

The genes are TRBV7-2 and TRBJ1-2; 9 positions match TRBD1. With V trimmed by 1 base and J by 4 bases, 4 bases remained unmatched. The CDR3 has 15 amino acids. Germline lookup yields CDR1 SGHTA and CDR2 FQGNSA. Here the CDR3 DNA reads TGTGCCAGCAGCTTAGACACGGGACAGGGCTATGGCTACACCTTC. Translating it yields CASSLDTGQGYGYTF. Complete variable domain (other parts from reference TRBV7-2 and TRBJ1-2): GAGVSQSPSNKVTEKGKDVELRCDPISGHTALYWYRQSLGQGLEFLIYFQGNSAPDKSGLPSDRFSAERTGGSVSTLTIQRTQQEDSAVYLCASSLDTGQGYGYTFGSGTRLTVV.

This chain connects TRBV4-3 to TRBJ2-5; 9 bases fit TRBD1. Per germline, CDR1 LGHNA and CDR2 YSLEER. This CDR3 has 15 amino acids. V shed 4 bases and J 3 bases; nucleotides not matched to a gene: 6. The CDR3 DNA is TGCGCCAGCAGCCTTAGTGGGACAGGGAAAGAGACCCAGTACTTC. It is translated as CASSLSGTGKETQYF.

The rearrangement uses TRBV6-6 and TRBJ2-7; 7 bases map to TRBD2. Germline values: CDR1 MNHNY, CDR2 SVGAGI (reference sequence). V shed 6 bases, J shed 3 bases, and the junction held 8 bases outside the gene matches. The CDR3 is made up of 14 amino acids. The CDR3 protein is CASSPGLDDYEQYF. The CDR3 coding sequence is TGTGCCAGCAGCCCCGGACTAGACGACTACGAGCAGTACTTC.

The genes are TRBV6-1 and TRBJ2-5, with TRBD2 identical over 9 bases. CDR1 is MNHNS, CDR2 SASEGT, per germline. The CDR3 runs 15 residues. V lost 6 bases and J lost 4; bases outside the gene matches: 9. This CDR3 is CASRAAGGARETQYF. The CDR3 bases are TGTGCCAGCAGGGCCGCGGGGGGGGCTCGAGAGACCCAGTACTTC.

The rearrangement links TRBV9 to TRBJ1-2; no firm D call. Germline CDR1 reads SGDLS; CDR2 reads YYNGEE. This CDR3 has 15 amino acids. The V and J ends lost 2 bases and 4 bases respectively, with 15 bases between them. This chain's CDR3 is CASSVGPGEGYGYTF. The CDR3 DNA follows: TGTGCCAGCAGCGTCGGGCCCGGGGAGGGCTATGGCTACACCTTC.

The rearrangement joins TRBV27 to TRBJ2-5; 9 nucleotides agree with TRBD2. The V gene's germline CDR1 is MNHEY and CDR2 SMNVEV (reference sequence). The CDR3 length is 14 residues. V trimming: 6 bases; J trimming: 2 bases; junction bases outside the gene matches: 4. The CDR3 DNA sequence: TGTGCCAGCAGCCCCAGCGGGGGGCAAGAGACCCAGTACTTC. Residues: CASSPSGGQETQYF.

V is TRBV27 and J is TRBJ2-7; D is unresolved. The ends were cut back, 6 bases at V and 2 bases at J, with 17 bases in the middle. The CDR3 is made up of 15 amino acids. From germline, CDR1 is MNHEY and CDR2 SMNVEV (reference sequence). The chain's CDR3 is CASRSLFERPYEQYF. Here the CDR3 DNA reads TGTGCCAGCAGATCCCTTTTCGAAAGACCCTACGAGCAGTACTTC.

The CDR3 is CASSLDPQNTEAFF. In DNA form, the CDR3 reads TGTGCCAGCAGCTTGGATCCACAGAACACTGAAGCTTTCTTT. This chain connects TRBV5-4 to TRBJ1-1; no clear D. Germline CDR1 and CDR2: SGHNT and YYREEE (reference sequence). This CDR3 comprises 14 residues. V was pared by 0 bases and J by 1 base, with 7 bases between.

This clone was counted only a few times. The chain employs TRBV7-2 and TRBJ1-5; 7 positions agree with TRBD1. In germline, CDR1 is SGHTA, CDR2 FQGNSA. V was pared by 5 bases and J by 3 bases, with 7 bases of the junction left unmatched. There are 15 residues in the CDR3. The CDR3 is CASSQTGTYNQPQHF. CDR3 DNA sequence: TGTGCCAGCAGCCAGACAGGGACCTACAATCAGCCCCAGCATTTT. The variable domain in full, with the rest retrieved from reference TRBV7-2 and TRBJ1-5, is GAGVSQSPSNKVTEKGKDVELRCDPISGHTALYWYRQSLGQGLEFLIYFQGNSAPDKSGLPSDRFSAERTGGSVSTLTIQRTQQEDSAVYLCASSQTGTYNQPQHFGDGTRLSIL.

This clone was recorded once. V is TRBV7-2 and J is TRBJ2-7; 13 nucleotides line up with TRBD2. Germline V gene data show CDR1 as SGHTA and CDR2 as FQGNSA. This CDR3 has 17 residues. The V gene end was trimmed by 0 bases and the J gene end by 6 bases; junction bases not matched to a gene: 8. Here the CDR3 DNA reads TGTGCCAGCAGCTTAGCGGGACTAGCGGGGAGCCGCTCCGAGCAGTACTTC. It is translated as CASSLAGLAGSRSEQYF. Variable domain in full (rest from reference TRBV7-2 and TRBJ2-7): GAGVSQSPSNKVTEKGKDVELRCDPISGHTALYWYRQSLGQGLEFLIYFQGNSAPDKSGLPSDRFSAERTGGSVSTLTIQRTQQEDSAVYLCASSLAGLAGSRSEQYFGPGTRLTVT.

The CDR3: CASSLVSSSTDTQYF. Written as DNA, the CDR3 is TGTGCCAGCAGCTTAGTGAGTAGCAGCACAGATACGCAGTATTTT. The rearrangement uses TRBV7-6 and TRBJ2-3; no firm D call. This CDR3 is 15 amino acids long. Germline-derived CDR1 and CDR2 are SGHVS and FNYEAQ. Trimming took 1 base from V and 0 from J, leaving 8 bases between them.

The V call is TRBV7-8, the J call TRBJ2-1; D is unresolved. CDR3 size: 14 residues. The V and J ends lost 0 bases and 10 bases respectively, with 13 bases between them. Germline V gene sequence: CDR1 SGHVS, CDR2 FQNEAQ. CDR3 DNA sequence: TGTGCCAGCAGCTTAGCCGAACCGTCGGGCGAGCAGTTCTTC. This translates into CASSLAEPSGEQFF. The variable domain in full, with the rest retrieved from reference TRBV7-8 and TRBJ2-1, is GAGVSQSPRYKVAKRGQDVALRCDPISGHVSLFWYQQALGQGPEFLTYFQNEAQLDKSGLPSDRFFAERPEGSVSTLKIQRTQQEDSAVYLCASSLAEPSGEQFFGPGTRLTVL.

The V and J genes are TRBV19 and TRBJ1-2; 12 bases map to TRBD1. The V segment lost 6 bases and the J segment 3 bases; nucleotides outside the gene matches: 11. The CDR3 has 17 residues. CDR1 and CDR2 from the germline V gene are LNHDA and SQIVND (reference sequence). This chain's CDR3 is CASSISGTGGAHYGYTF. The DNA of the CDR3 is TGTGCCAGTAGCATTTCCGGGACAGGGGGCGCCCACTATGGCTACACCTTC.

The genes are TRBV5-1 and TRBJ1-1, with D uncertain. Germline values: CDR1 SGHRS, CDR2 YFSETQ. Trimming removed 5 bases at V and 0 bases at J, with 14 bases between. This CDR3 is 15 amino acids long. The CDR3 region has the DNA TGCGCCAGCAGTAACAGATACCTCATGAACACTGAAGCTTTCTTT. Translated, it gives CASSNRYLMNTEAFF.

Concerning this clone itself: Mismatch with germline at one junction end may stem from a read error. The chain is built from TRBV7-7 and TRBJ2-7; TRBD1 might be the D (6 bases). CDR1 is SSHAT and CDR2 is FNYEAQ in the germline V gene (reference sequence). The CDR3 runs to 13 residues. The CDR3 DNA sequence: TGTGCTAGCAGCTTTAAGACAGGCTACGAGCAGTACTTC. Its protein product is CASSFKTGYEQYF.

V usage is TRBV5-1 and J usage is TRBJ2-7, with D unclear. This CDR3 has 13 residues. Germline lookup yields CDR1 SGHRS and CDR2 YFSETQ. V lost 3 bases, J lost 0 bases, and 7 bases lay in between. CDR3 nucleotides: TGCGCCAGCAGCTGGGTAAGCTCCTACGAGCAGTACTTC. Translating gives CASSWVSSYEQYF.